Listed here are 14 T cell receptor beta chains from one sample, sequenced in a study of cytomegalovirus exposure and HLA in healthy donors. PCR was performed using 60 Vbeta and 13 Jbeta primers. Clones were read by immunoSEQ multiplex PCR, and TCRdb kept only the in-frame ones, dropping some. Of approximately 130,000 clones detected, under 85% appear once; the ten largest clones hold about 1.5%. Sequencing used PBMCs. The receptor set was obtained from a boy aged 10-17 years in good health and CMV-seronegative.

This sequence joins TRBV9 and TRBJ1-2; perhaps TRBD1 as D (5 bases). The CDR3 extends over 15 amino acids. Trimming pared 3 bases from V and 6 bases from J, leaving 18 bases between. The germline V gene has CDR1 SGDLS and CDR2 YYNGEE. CDR3 DNA sequence: TGTGCCAGCAGCGGCGGGGGGGAAGGGTGGAATGGCTACACCTTC. This translates into CASSGGGEGWNGYTF.

J is TRBJ1-2 and V is TRBV7-2, with D perhaps TRBD1 (5 bases). Trimming took 5 bases from V and 8 from J, leaving 21 bases between them. Germline CDR1 SGHTA, CDR2 FQGNSA. This CDR3 is 15 amino acids long. The CDR3 bases are TGTGCCAGCAGCCCGATTGGTCAGGGCGCCGGGGGCTACACCTTC. Its protein product is CASSPIGQGAGGYTF.

The rearrangement joins TRBV16 to TRBJ1-2, with D tentatively TRBD1 (6 bases). Germline CDR1 is KGHSY and CDR2 is FQNENV. This CDR3 region has 12 residues. Trimming took off 2 bases at V and 8 bases at J, with 9 bases between the two ends. The CDR3 sequence is CASSQDRRGYTF. The DNA for the CDR3 is TGTGCCAGCAGCCAAGACAGGCGAGGCTACACCTTC. Looking up the rest from reference TRBV16 and TRBJ1-2 gives the full variable domain: GEEVAQTPKHLVRGEGQKAKLYCAPIKGHSYVFWYQQVLKNEFKFLISFQNENVFDETGMPKERFSAKCLPNSPCSLEIQATKLEDSAVYFCASSQDRRGYTFGSGTRLTVV.

The rearrangement links TRBV4-1 to TRBJ2-5; 11 positions agree with TRBD2. The DNA end favors TRBJ2-7, so the J call may be wrong. This CDR3 is built from 15 residues. CDR1 and CDR2 (germline): MGHRA, YSYEKL. CDR3 in amino acids: CASSQEQLAGVEQYF. CDR3 DNA: TGCGCCAGCAGCCAAGAGCAACTAGCGGGAGTCGAGCAGTACTTC.

This chain connects TRBV29-1 to TRBJ2-7, with 8 bases fitting TRBD2. CDR3 size: 14 residues. The V gene's germline CDR1 is SQVTM and CDR2 ANQGSEA. J gave up 0 bases and V 7 bases, and 8 bases lay outside the gene matches. The DNA for the CDR3 is TGCAGCGCAGGCGGGCTAGCGGGCTCCTACGAGCAGTACTTC. It translates to CSAGGLAGSYEQYF.

This sequence joins TRBV18 and TRBJ2-3, with TRBD2 matching 15 bases. Germline V gene sequence: CDR1 KGHSH, CDR2 LQKENI. CDR3 size: 19 residues. The J segment lost 1 base and the V segment lost 4 bases, leaving 9 bases of the junction unmatched. The CDR3 sequence is CASSQLGLAGGPGTDTQYF. The CDR3 DNA reads as TGTGCCAGCTCACAACTCGGACTAGCGGGGGGGCCAGGCACAGATACGCAGTATTTT. The whole variable domain, filled in from reference TRBV18 and TRBJ2-3, reads NAGVMQNPRHLVRRRGQEARLRCSPMKGHSHVYWYRQLPEEGLKFMVYLQKENIIDESGMPKERFSAEFPKEGPSILRIQQVVRGDSAAYFCASSQLGLAGGPGTDTQYFGPGTRLTVL.

V and J are TRBV4-3 and TRBJ1-2, with D possibly matching TRBD1 (5 bases). The CDR3 runs to 15 residues. Germline CDR1 is LGHNA and CDR2 is YSLEER. Trimming removed 0 bases at V and 4 bases at J, with 12 bases between. The CDR3: CASSQEVRATYGYTF. The CDR3 DNA sequence: TGCGCCAGCAGCCAAGAAGTCAGGGCTACCTATGGCTACACCTTC.

The J gene is TRBJ2-5, the V gene TRBV29-1; TRBD2 agrees at 10 bases. The J call may be incorrect, as the DNA end agrees better with TRBJ2-7. From germline, CDR1 is SQVTM and CDR2 ANQGSEA. This CDR3 has 15 amino acids. CDR3 DNA: TGCAGCGTCGTAGGACTAGCGGAGAGCTCCTACGAGCAGTACTTC. Translated: CSVVGLAESSYEQYF.

V usage is TRBV5-4 and J usage is TRBJ2-7, with a possible D match to TRBD1 (6 bases). The CDR3 covers 14 residues. CDR1 is SGHNT and CDR2 is YYREEE in the germline V gene (reference sequence). The V gene lost 0 bases and the J gene lost 2 bases, with 9 bases spanning the gap. CDR3 DNA sequence: TGTGCCAGCAGCTTGGTTGGACAGCCCTACGAGCAGTACTTC. It specifies CASSLVGQPYEQYF.

This chain joins TRBV6-5 and TRBJ1-2; D possibly corresponds to TRBD1 (6 bases). V was pared by 6 bases and J by 1 base, with 9 bases between. There are 13 residues in the CDR3. The V gene's germline CDR1 is MNHEY and CDR2 SVGAGI. CDR3 nucleotide sequence: TGTGCCAGCAGGGACAGCCTTAACTATGGCTACACCTTC. Its translation: CASRDSLNYGYTF.

This clone came up once. This chain connects TRBV30 to TRBJ2-7, with D perhaps TRBD1 (6 bases). CDR3 length equals 13 residues. Deletions cut 5 bases from V and 6 bases from J, with 17 bases between. Germline V CDR1 and CDR2: GTSNPN, SVGIG (reference sequence). As DNA, the CDR3 is TGTGCCTGGGCGAGGGGGTATAACGTCGAGCAGTACTTC. It codes for CAWARGYNVEQYF. The whole variable domain, remainder taken from reference TRBV30 and TRBJ2-7, is SQTIHQWPATLVQPVGSPLSLECTVEGTSNPNLYWYRQAAGRGLQLLFYSVGIGQISSEVPQNLSASRPQDRQFILSSKKLLLSDSGFYLCAWARGYNVEQYFGPGTRLTVT.

The V gene is TRBV4-1, the J gene TRBJ2-5; D is possibly TRBD2 (5 bases). The CDR3 is made up of 14 amino acids. Germline assignment: CDR1 MGHRA and CDR2 YSYEKL. Trimming left V 1 base short and J 3 bases short, with 9 bases between. The CDR3 region is CASSQGFSEETQYF. CDR3 DNA: TGCGCCAGCAGCCAAGGCTTTAGCGAAGAGACCCAGTACTTC.

The chain is built from TRBV7-3 and TRBJ1-5; the D is unclear. Germline values: CDR1 SGHTA, CDR2 FQGTGA. The CDR3 is made up of 13 amino acids. The V end was cut by 2 bases, the J end by 8 bases, with 10 bases between. CDR3 amino acids: CASSLYYGEPQHF. In DNA form, the CDR3 reads TGTGCCAGCAGCTTATATTACGGGGAGCCCCAGCATTTT.

V gene TRBV9 combines with J gene TRBJ2-3; D possibly corresponds to TRBD1 (5 bases). V lost 2 bases, J lost 3 bases, and 13 bases lay in between. The CDR3 length is 15 residues. Germline assignment: CDR1 SGDLS and CDR2 YYNGEE. In DNA form, the CDR3 reads TGTGCCAGCAGCGTCGTCCAGGGTACTACAGATACGCAGTATTTT. Its translation is CASSVVQGTTDTQYF.